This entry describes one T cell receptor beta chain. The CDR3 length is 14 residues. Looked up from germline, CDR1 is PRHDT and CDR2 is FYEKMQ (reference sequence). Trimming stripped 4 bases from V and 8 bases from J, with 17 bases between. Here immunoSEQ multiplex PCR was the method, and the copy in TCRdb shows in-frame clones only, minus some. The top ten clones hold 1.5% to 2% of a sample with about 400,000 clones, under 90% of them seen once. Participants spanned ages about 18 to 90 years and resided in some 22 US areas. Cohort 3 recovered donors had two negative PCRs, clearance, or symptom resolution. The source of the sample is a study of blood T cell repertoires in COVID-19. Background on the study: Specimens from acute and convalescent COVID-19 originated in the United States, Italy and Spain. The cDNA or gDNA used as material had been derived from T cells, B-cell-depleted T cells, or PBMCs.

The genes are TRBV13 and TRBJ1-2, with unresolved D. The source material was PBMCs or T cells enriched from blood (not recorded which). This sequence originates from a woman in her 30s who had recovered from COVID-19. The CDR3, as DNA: TGTGCCAGCAGCTCTACGGGTCTATCAGAGGGCTACACCTTC. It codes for CASSSTGLSEGYTF. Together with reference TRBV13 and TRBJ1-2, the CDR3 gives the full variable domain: AAGVIQSPRHLIKEKRETATLKCYPIPRHDTVYWYQQGPGQDPQFLISFYEKMQSDKGSIPDRFSAQQFSDYHSELNMSSLELGDSALYFCASSSTGLSEGYTFGSGTRLTVV.